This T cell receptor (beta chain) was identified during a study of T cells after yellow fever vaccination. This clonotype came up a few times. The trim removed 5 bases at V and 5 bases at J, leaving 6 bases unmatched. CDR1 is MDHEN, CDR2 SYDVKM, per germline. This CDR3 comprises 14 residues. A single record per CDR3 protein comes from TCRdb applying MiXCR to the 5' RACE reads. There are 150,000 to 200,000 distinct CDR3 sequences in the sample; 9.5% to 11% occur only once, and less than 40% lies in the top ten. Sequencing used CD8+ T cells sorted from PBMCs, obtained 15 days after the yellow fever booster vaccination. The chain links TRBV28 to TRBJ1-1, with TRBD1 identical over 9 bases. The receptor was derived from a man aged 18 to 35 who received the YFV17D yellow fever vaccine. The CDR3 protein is CASSPWTGVTEAFF. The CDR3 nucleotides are TGTGCCAGCAGTCCCTGGACAGGGGTAACTGAAGCTTTCTTT.